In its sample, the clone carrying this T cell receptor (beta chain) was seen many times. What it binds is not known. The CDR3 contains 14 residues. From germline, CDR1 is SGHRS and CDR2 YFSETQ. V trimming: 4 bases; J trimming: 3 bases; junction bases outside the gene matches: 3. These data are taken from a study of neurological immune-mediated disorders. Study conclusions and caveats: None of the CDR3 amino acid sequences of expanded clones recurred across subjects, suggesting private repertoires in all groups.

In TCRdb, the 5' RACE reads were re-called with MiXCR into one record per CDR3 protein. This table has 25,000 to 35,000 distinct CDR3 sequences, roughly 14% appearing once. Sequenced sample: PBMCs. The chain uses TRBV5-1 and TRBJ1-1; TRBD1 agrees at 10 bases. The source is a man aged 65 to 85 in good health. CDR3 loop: CASSQGTGDTEAFF. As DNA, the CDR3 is TGCGCCAGCAGCCAAGGGACAGGGGACACTGAAGCTTTCTTT.